This passage covers 27 T cell receptor beta chains from one sample sequenced in a study of T cells in women clearing cervical HPV infection. The table came from immunoSEQ multiplex PCR; TCRdb's copy has only in-frame clones and leaves some out. The sample features some 43,000 clones, with approximately 0.98% in its top ten. The specimen sequenced was blood buffy coat. The receptor set was obtained from a woman aged 18 to 75 with a cervical HPV16 infection that either progressed to CIN3+ or cleared (not recorded which).

The CDR3 region is CASSSYAGTEDGYTF. Partial CDR3 DNA: TGTGCCAGCAGTTCTTATGCCGGGACAGAGGATGGC. The V call is TRBV12-3 or TRBV12-4, the J call TRBJ1-2; 7 bases are a match to TRBD1. Coverage ceases 3 residues before the CDR3 finishes, and the germline J gene fills in the end. Trimming took 4 bases from V and 6 from J; bases not matched to a gene: 11. The CDR3 has 15 residues.

On this clone: Read data end 3 residues before the CDR3 end; the end is taken from the germline J gene. The chain combines TRBV10-2 with TRBJ2-3; 10 positions agree with TRBD2. Germline V gene lookup returns CDR1 WSHSY and CDR2 SAAADI. This CDR3 has 14 amino acids. Unmatched junction bases numbered 4, after V lost 6 bases and J lost 4 bases. The CDR3 DNA, read in part, is TGCGCCAGCAGCCAAGCGGGGGGGGCAGATACG. Translated, it gives CASSQAGGADT. The whole CDR3 reads CASSQAGGADTQYF.

Comments on this clone: The read is 3 residues too short to cover the CDR3 end, so that end is filled in from the germline J gene. This chain links TRBV7-8 with TRBJ2-4, with D perhaps TRBD1 (5 bases). Germline V CDR1 and CDR2: SGHVS, FQNEAQ. The CDR3 length is 15 residues. The CDR3 region is CASSLGPGAGQPQYF. Partial CDR3 DNA: TGTGCCAGCAGCTTGGGCCCTGGGGCTGGGCAGCCT.

Worth noting for this clone: Sequencing ends 3 residues short of the CDR3 end; the germline J gene provides the rest. The chain employs TRBV19 and TRBJ1-3; a possible D gene is TRBD1 (6 bases). The CDR3 contains 13 residues. Germline V CDR1 and CDR2: LNHDA, SQIVND (reference sequence). Deletions cut 7 bases from V and 4 bases from J, with 11 bases between. The part of the CDR3 DNA that was read is TGTGCCAGTAACCAGGGGCTCGGAAACACC. Translation gives CASNQGLGNT. The entire CDR3 is CASNQGLGNTIYF.

Of note for this clone: The CDR3 end is not reached by the read, which stops 3 residues before it; the germline J gene fills it in. The chain recombines TRBV19 with TRBJ1-2, with unresolved D. With 7 bases removed from V and 2 bases from J, the gap between germline ends came to 14 bases. CDR1 LNHDA and CDR2 SQIVND come from the germline V gene (reference sequence). This CDR3 has 14 amino acids. Here the CDR3 reads CASNRGGSNYGYTF. CDR3 DNA (partial): TGTGCCAGTAACCGCGGAGGATCGAACTATGGC. Combining the CDR3 with reference TRBV19 and TRBJ1-2 gives the whole variable domain DGGITQSPKYLFRKEGQNVTLSCEQNLNHDAMYWYRQDPGQGLRLIYYSQIVNDFQKGDIAEGYSVSREKKESFPLTVTSAQKNPTAFYLCASNRGGSNYGYTFGSGTRLTVV.

Concerning this clone itself: The read finishes 3 residues shy of the CDR3 end, and the germline J gene is used to complete it. This rearrangement joins TRBV9 to TRBJ2-3, with 8 bases lining up with TRBD1. Losses at the gene ends were 9 bases for V and 2 bases for J; bases not matched to a gene: 5. CDR1 and CDR2 from the germline V gene are SGDLS and YYNGEE. The CDR3 covers 13 residues. CDR3 in amino acids: CATNRGATDTQYF. CDR3 DNA (partial): TGTGCCACCAACAGGGGGGCCACAGATACG.

About this clone: The read ends 3 residues early relative to the CDR3; the germline J gene fills the gap. This chain connects TRBV6-4 to TRBJ2-2, with D perhaps TRBD2 (5 bases). Germline V lookup: CDR1 MRHNA, CDR2 SNTAGT. V was pared by 4 bases and J by 2 bases, with 8 bases between. The CDR3 covers 14 residues. The sequenced CDR3 bases are TGTGCCAGCAGTGCTCTAGCCAACACCGGGGAG. Translation: CASSALANTGE. The whole CDR3 region reads CASSALANTGELFF.

In the case of this clone: The read is 3 residues too short to cover the CDR3 end, so that end is filled in from the germline J gene. The chain has TRBV5-1 and TRBJ2-5; D call uncertain. Germline assignment: CDR1 SGHRS and CDR2 YFSETQ. Between the trimmed V and J ends, which lost 4 bases and 4 bases, there was a span of 11 bases. This CDR3 is 13 amino acids long. Partial CDR3 DNA: TGCGCCAGCAGCCCTAACCCAATAGAGACC. Translating gives CASSPNPIET. The whole CDR3 sequence reads CASSPNPIETQYF.

About this clone: The read ends 3 residues shy of where the CDR3 ends; the end is completed using the germline J gene. The chain has TRBV27 and TRBJ2-1, with TRBD2 matching 10 bases. This CDR3 is 15 amino acids long. CDR1 and CDR2 (germline): MNHEY, SMNVEV (reference sequence). After removal of 7 bases from V and 1 base from J, the junction contained 4 bases not matched to a gene. CDR3 bases read: TGTGCCAGCAAACTAGCGGGGAGTTCCTACAATGAG. This encodes CASKLAGSSYNE. The whole CDR3 sequence is CASKLAGSSYNEQFF.

In regard to this clone: The CDR3 end lies 3 residues beyond the end of the read and is filled in from the germline J gene. V is TRBV30 and J is TRBJ2-3; 9 bases map to TRBD1. The length of the CDR3 is 18 residues. Per the germline V gene, CDR1 is GTSNPN and CDR2 is SVGIG (reference sequence). The V and J ends lost 2 bases and 2 bases, in that order; junction bases with no gene match: 14. The chain's CDR3 is CAWSPGQGFQRNTDTQYF. CDR3 bases read: TGTGCCTGGAGTCCGGGACAGGGTTTTCAAAGAAACACAGATACG.

Note on this clone: The sequence runs out 3 residues before the end of the CDR3; the remainder is reconstructed from the germline J gene. The chain recombines TRBV19 with TRBJ2-2, with a weak D call TRBD1 (6 bases). The ends were cut back, 5 bases at V and 3 bases at J, with 10 bases in the middle. CDR3 length: 14 amino acids. Germline CDR1 is LNHDA and CDR2 is SQIVND (reference sequence). The CDR3 here is CASSYRTDTGELFF. CDR3 DNA (partial): TGTGCCAGTAGTTATAGGACAGACACCGGGGAG. Variable domain in full (rest from reference TRBV19 and TRBJ2-2): DGGITQSPKYLFRKEGQNVTLSCEQNLNHDAMYWYRQDPGQGLRLIYYSQIVNDFQKGDIAEGYSVSREKKESFPLTVTSAQKNPTAFYLCASSYRTDTGELFFGEGSRLTVL.

CDR3: CASSLETQRGNGNEQFF. The covered CDR3 bases are TGTGCCAGTAGTCTCGAAACCCAGCGGGGGAATGGCAATGAG. The chain uses TRBV19 and TRBJ2-1; 8 bases are shared with TRBD2. Read data end 3 residues before the CDR3 end; the end is taken from the germline J gene. The CDR3 length is 17 residues. CDR1 is LNHDA and CDR2 is SQIVND in the germline V gene (reference sequence). J gave up 6 bases and V 5 bases, and 15 bases lay outside the gene matches.

As regards this clone: The read comes to an end 3 residues before the CDR3 does, leaving the germline J gene to fill in the end. This chain links TRBV13 with TRBJ2-2, with TRBD2 matching over 11 bases. Trimming took 5 bases from V and 0 from J; bases not matched to a gene: 8. The CDR3 extends over 18 amino acids. The V gene's germline CDR1 is PRHDT and CDR2 FYEKMQ (reference sequence). The CDR3 sequence: CASSRGSGGEPNTGELFF. The sequenced part of the CDR3 DNA is TGTGCCAGCAGCCGGGGTAGCGGGGGGGAACCGAACACCGGGGAG.

Of note for this clone: The read terminates 3 residues ahead of where the CDR3 ends, so the germline J gene completes it. This chain uses TRBV18 with TRBJ1-2, with a tentative D call TRBD1 (6 bases). Germline CDR1 reads KGHSH; CDR2 reads LQKENI. There are 15 residues in the CDR3. The CDR3 DNA, read in part, is TGTGCCAGCTCACCACCCGGCAGGGGAGGCAATGAC. This sequence encodes CASSPPGRGGND. In full, the CDR3 reads CASSPPGRGGNDYTF.

A word on this clone: Read data end 3 residues before the CDR3 end; the end is taken from the germline J gene. This sequence joins TRBV7-9 and TRBJ2-7, with D unresolved. Trimming cost V 5 bases and J 3 bases, with 11 bases left between them. In germline, CDR1 is SEHNR, CDR2 FQNEAQ (reference sequence). The length of the CDR3 is 13 residues. The sequenced part of the CDR3 DNA is TGTGCCAGCAGCCCCTCATTCGGCTACGAG. Protein: CASSPSFGYE. The whole CDR3 region reads CASSPSFGYEQYF.

Concerning this clone: The read comes to an end 3 residues before the CDR3 does, leaving the germline J gene to fill in the end. The V call is TRBV18, the J call TRBJ1-2, with no clear D. Germline V gives CDR1 KGHSH, CDR2 LQKENI. This CDR3 spans 14 amino acids. CDR3 amino acids: CASSPQDGTDTYTF. The sequenced part of the CDR3 DNA is TGTGCCAGCTCACCACAAGACGGCACAGATACC.

This chain's CDR3 is CASVTGGSYDYTF. The part of the CDR3 DNA that was read is TGCGCCAGCGTTACAGGGGGGTCCTACGAC. This chain uses TRBV23-1 with TRBJ1-2, with 8 bases matching TRBD1. The CDR3 end is not reached by the read, which stops 3 residues before it; the germline J gene fills it in. Being an ORF, TRBV23-1 has a function that is uncertain. The CDR3 sequence is 13 residues long.

For this clone: From the germline J gene comes the end of the CDR3, since the read stops 3 residues before it. The chain links TRBV19 to TRBJ1-5, with TRBD1 as a possible D gene (5 bases). Trimming cost V 6 bases and J 3 bases, with 9 bases left between them. Looked up from germline, CDR1 is LNHDA and CDR2 is SQIVND (reference sequence). This CDR3 contains 13 residues. Partial CDR3 DNA: TGTGCCAGTAGGGAGGGGTTCAATCAGCCC. As protein: CASREGFNQP. The whole CDR3 region reads CASREGFNQPQHF.

About this clone itself: With the read ending 3 residues before the CDR3 end, the germline J gene is used to fill in that end. The chain joins TRBV18 to TRBJ1-1, with 9 bases fitting TRBD1. From germline, CDR1 is KGHSH and CDR2 LQKENI. The CDR3 covers 13 residues. The junction had 2 bases not matched to a gene; V was cut back by 4 bases and J by 5 bases. Partial CDR3 DNA: TGTGCCAGCTCACAACAGGGGGCAACTGAA. Translated: CASSQQGATE. The whole CDR3 protein reads CASSQQGATEAFF.

In the case of this clone: The CDR3 end is not reached by the read, which stops 3 residues before it; the germline J gene fills it in. V gene TRBV10-3 combines with J gene TRBJ1-1; D is unresolved. Germline lookup yields CDR1 ENHRY and CDR2 SYGVKD. With 6 bases removed from V and 7 bases from J, the gap between germline ends came to 9 bases. The CDR3 runs to 11 residues. The CDR3 DNA, read in part, is TGTGCCATCAGCTTGAAAGGTGAA. Translated: CAISLKGE. The entire CDR3 protein reads CAISLKGEAFF.

Incomplete CDR3 DNA: TGTGCCAGCAGCTTGGGCGGGGGGGCCCACAATGAG. Translation: CASSLGGGAHNE. The complete CDR3 protein is CASSLGGGAHNEQFF. The V and J genes are TRBV5-6 and TRBJ2-1; 9 bases map to TRBD2. The CDR3 end lies 3 residues beyond the end of the read and is filled in from the germline J gene. Germline V lookup: CDR1 SGHDT, CDR2 YYEEEE. This CDR3 is 15 amino acids long. After removal of 0 bases from V and 5 bases from J, the junction contained 3 bases not matched to a gene.

Regarding this clone: The CDR3 goes on 3 residues after the read ends, and that part is filled in from the germline J gene. Additional DNA sequences in this sample encode the identical CDR3. The chain recombines TRBV4-1 with TRBJ1-3; tentative D call: TRBD1 (6 bases). CDR3 length: 15 residues. Germline loops: CDR1 MGHRA, CDR2 YSYEKL. Trimming removed 0 bases at V and 4 bases at J, with 10 bases between. CDR3 bases read: TGCGCCAGCAGCCAAGAAGGGGGTGCCGGAAACACC. It is translated as CASSQEGGAGNT. The CDR3 as a whole reads CASSQEGGAGNTIYF.

Comments on this clone: The read stops 3 residues short of the end of the CDR3; the missing end is completed from the germline J gene. J is TRBJ2-2 and V is TRBV10-1; possible D gene TRBD1, 5 bases. The CDR3 sequence is 15 residues long. The V end lost 2 bases, the J end lost 3 bases, and 10 bases lay between the germline ends. Germline V CDR1 and CDR2: WNHNN, SYGVQD (reference sequence). The CDR3 here is CASSEGQGYTGELFF. Incomplete CDR3 DNA: TGCGCCAGCAGTGAGGGGCAGGGTTACACCGGGGAG.

In regard to this clone: The CDR3 goes on 3 residues after the read ends, and that part is filled in from the germline J gene. The chain links TRBV2 to TRBJ1-4; D is unclear. CDR3 length: 17 residues. Germline V gene data show CDR1 as SNHLY and CDR2 as FYNNEI. The CDR3 reads CASSESRVSSYNSPLFF. The sequenced CDR3 bases are TGTGCCAGCAGTGAAAGTAGAGTAAGCTCCTATAATTCACCA.

Turning to this clone: Coverage ceases 3 residues before the CDR3 finishes, and the germline J gene fills in the end. The chain uses TRBV6-2 or TRBV6-3 and TRBJ2-2, with D possibly TRBD2 on 6 matching bases. Germline CDR1 and CDR2: MNHEY and SVGEGT. This CDR3 spans 14 amino acids. Trimming stripped 6 bases from V and 1 base from J, with 9 bases between. CDR3 region: CASSRDLNTGELFF. Partial CDR3 DNA: TGTGCCAGCAGCAGGGACTTGAACACCGGGGAG.

A word on this clone: The read falls 3 residues short of the CDR3 end, and the missing part is taken from the germline J gene. The V gene is TRBV5-6, the J gene TRBJ1-6, with D perhaps TRBD1 (6 bases). The CDR3 is made up of 15 amino acids. V was cut by 0 bases and J by 6 bases, with 10 bases left in between. Germline assignment: CDR1 SGHDT and CDR2 YYEEEE. The CDR3: CASSLGTESNSPLHF. The CDR3 bases that were read are TGTGCCAGCAGCTTGGGGACAGAGAGTAATTCACCC.

In regard to this clone: The read is 3 residues too short to cover the CDR3 end, so that end is filled in from the germline J gene. The chain links TRBV6-2 or TRBV6-3 to TRBJ2-7, with 8 positions matching TRBD1. V trimming: 7 bases; J trimming: 2 bases; junction bases outside the gene matches: 4. From germline, CDR1 is MNHEY and CDR2 SVGEGT. The CDR3 extends over 13 amino acids. CDR3 residues: CASTKGQAYEQYF. CDR3 DNA, as far as it was read: TGTGCCAGCACCAAGGGACAGGCCTACGAG.